This T cell receptor beta chain is drawn from a study of human T cells and chemical hapten exposure. This clonotype was seen a handful of times. Its antigen remains unknown. Trimming removed 3 bases from V and 4 bases from J; junction bases left unmatched: 9. CDR3 length: 17 residues. CDR1 is LGHDT, CDR2 YNNKEL, per germline (reference sequence). Sample time point: patch test 1, 2 weeks after DPC sensitization. Indicated treatment: therapeutic diphenylcyclopropenone sensitization with weekly scalp DPC. The library tagged each cDNA molecule with unique molecular identifiers. TCRdb called the RACE reads again in MiXCR, with one record for every CDR3 protein. This table has under 200,000 distinct CDR3 sequences, approximately 15% appearing once. Findings of the study overall: Healthy individuals' immune responses may differ from those of donors, who had alopecia. DPC sensitization produced no change in TCRs with frequency above 1 in 1000. Relative to control repertoires, expanded TCRs gave rise to significantly more large CDR3 similarity clusters.

The origin of this receptor is a woman between 25 and 40 years old with alopecia areata. Some clones in this sample may be carry-over from other donors' samples. This material consisted of whole blood, taken in connection with sensitization to the hapten diphenylcyclopropenone (DPC). This chain links TRBV3-1 with TRBJ2-1, with 10 bases identical to TRBD2. The CDR3 loop reads CASSHPLTSGAYNEQFF. CDR3 sequence (DNA): TGTGCCAGCAGCCACCCCCTTACTAGCGGGGCTTACAATGAGCAGTTCTTC.